The 13 T cell receptor beta chains below all came from one sample that was sequenced in a study of blood T cell repertoires in COVID-19. Libraries were prepared by immunoSEQ multiplex PCR; TCRdb keeps only in-frame clonotypes and omits some of them. The sample has about 190,000 clones, around 89% seen once. Material: peripheral blood. The receptor set was obtained from a man in his forties or fifties with acute or convalescent COVID-19.

The rearrangement joins TRBV5-1 to TRBJ2-3; 16 bases are shared with TRBD2. CDR1 and CDR2 from the germline V gene are SGHRS and YFSETQ. CDR3 length: 18 residues. V shed 4 bases, J shed 0 bases, and the junction held 5 bases outside the gene matches. The CDR3: CASSVTGLAGGSTDTQYF. CDR3 coding DNA: TGCGCCAGCAGCGTCACGGGACTAGCGGGGGGGAGCACAGATACGCAGTATTTT.

CDR3 DNA sequence: TGCAGCGTTAGGAATAGCGGGGGAACCGGGGAGCTGTTTTTT. It specifies CSVRNSGGTGELFF. The chain has TRBV29-1 and TRBJ2-2, with 9 bases lining up with TRBD2. Germline-derived CDR1 and CDR2 are SQVTM and ANQGSEA. The CDR3 is made up of 14 amino acids. Trimming removed 5 bases from V and 5 bases from J; junction bases left unmatched: 6.

This chain uses TRBV5-1 with TRBJ2-2; 12 bases match TRBD2. The CDR3 runs 16 residues. CDR1 is SGHRS and CDR2 is YFSETQ in the germline V gene. Losses at the gene ends were 3 bases for V and 5 bases for J; bases not matched to a gene: 5. The CDR3 region has the DNA TGCGCCAGCAGCTCCCTGACTAGCGGGAGTACCGGGGAGCTGTTTTTT. Residues: CASSSLTSGSTGELFF.

The CDR3 reads CASSIDPGTGSQPQHF. DNA for the CDR3: TGTGCCAGTAGTATAGACCCCGGCACAGGGAGTCAGCCCCAGCATTTT. The chain employs TRBV19 and TRBJ1-5; D perhaps matches TRBD1 (6 bases). Germline V CDR1 and CDR2: LNHDA, SQIVND (reference sequence). This CDR3 is built from 16 residues. V was clipped by 0 bases and J by 6 bases, with 15 bases between them.

The J gene is TRBJ2-3, the V gene TRBV2, with 14 bases matching TRBD2. Germline CDR1 reads SNHLY; CDR2 reads FYNNEI. This CDR3 has 16 residues. V shed 6 bases, J shed 4 bases, and the junction held 6 bases outside the gene matches. CDR3 DNA: TGTGCCAGCAGAAGGACTAGCGGGGGGCCTGCAGATACGCAGTATTTT. Residues: CASRRTSGGPADTQYF.

The chain joins TRBV6-2 or TRBV6-3 to TRBJ1-5; tentative D call: TRBD1 (5 bases). Germline V lookup: CDR1 MNHEY, CDR2 SVGEGT. CDR3 length: 15 amino acids. V shed 4 bases and J shed 4 bases, with 14 bases lying between them. The CDR3 coding sequence is TGTGCCAGCAGTTTCCAGGGAGGCCGGAATCAGCCCCAGCATTTT. It is translated as CASSFQGGRNQPQHF.

This clone was counted only a few times. The chain is built from TRBV19 and TRBJ2-5; the D is unclear. The CDR3 is 13 residues long. V was pared by 2 bases and J by 2 bases, with 6 bases between. The germline V gene has CDR1 LNHDA and CDR2 SQIVND (reference sequence). The DNA of the CDR3 is TGTGCCAGTAGTATAAACAGACAAGAGACCCAGTACTTC. This codes for CASSINRQETQYF.

The V and J genes are TRBV15 and TRBJ1-2; D not resolved. The CDR3 runs 17 residues. The V end was cut by 5 bases, the J end by 0 bases, with 19 bases between. CDR1 is LNHNV, CDR2 YYDKDF, per germline (reference sequence). The chain's CDR3 is CATSSRRGNEANYGYTF. As DNA, the CDR3 is TGTGCCACCAGCTCCCGGCGGGGTAACGAGGCTAACTATGGCTACACCTTC.

This sequence joins TRBV3-1 (or the pseudogene TRBV3-2) and TRBJ2-1; 8 bases fit TRBD2. This CDR3 contains 16 residues. Per the germline V gene, CDR1 is LGHDT and CDR2 is YNNKEL (reference sequence). The trim removed 0 bases at V and 6 bases at J, leaving 7 bases unmatched. Here the CDR3 reads CASSQDGGLASNEQFF. As DNA, the CDR3 is TGTGCCAGCAGCCAAGATGGAGGACTAGCCTCCAATGAGCAGTTCTTC.

The V gene is TRBV3-1 (or the pseudogene TRBV3-2), the J gene TRBJ2-4; D call uncertain. Per the germline V gene, CDR1 is LGHDT and CDR2 is YNNKEL (reference sequence). This CDR3 has 14 residues. Trimming removed 5 bases from V and 11 bases from J, with 19 bases in between. The CDR3 reads CASSSYNRPIVQYF. CDR3 DNA: TGTGCCAGCAGCTCCTATAATCGCCCTATAGTTCAGTACTTC.

The rearrangement links TRBV28 to TRBJ1-4; D gene ambiguous. CDR3 length: 12 residues. V lost 7 bases and J lost 7, with 10 bases in between. Germline assignment: CDR1 MDHEN and CDR2 SYDVKM. CDR3 protein: CASTSLAEKLFF. The CDR3, as DNA: TGTGCCAGCACTAGTCTCGCTGAAAAACTGTTTTTT.

The chain couples TRBV5-1 to TRBJ2-5; 8 bases map to TRBD1. With 1 base clipped from V and 5 bases from J, the junction kept 10 bases outside the gene matches. Germline assignment: CDR1 SGHRS and CDR2 YFSETQ. CDR3 length: 16 amino acids. CDR3 protein: CASSLLGQGAGETQYF. CDR3 nucleotides: TGCGCCAGCAGCTTGTTAGGCCAGGGGGCAGGGGAGACCCAGTACTTC.

The chain has TRBV6-6 and TRBJ1-2, with a tentative D call TRBD1 (6 bases). The CDR3 loop spans 12 amino acids. In germline, CDR1 is MNHNY, CDR2 SVGAGI (reference sequence). V was pared by 11 bases and J by 5 bases, with 15 bases between. This CDR3 reads CACRGGEYGYTF. CDR3 coding DNA: TGTGCCTGCCGGGGGGGCGAGTATGGCTACACCTTC.